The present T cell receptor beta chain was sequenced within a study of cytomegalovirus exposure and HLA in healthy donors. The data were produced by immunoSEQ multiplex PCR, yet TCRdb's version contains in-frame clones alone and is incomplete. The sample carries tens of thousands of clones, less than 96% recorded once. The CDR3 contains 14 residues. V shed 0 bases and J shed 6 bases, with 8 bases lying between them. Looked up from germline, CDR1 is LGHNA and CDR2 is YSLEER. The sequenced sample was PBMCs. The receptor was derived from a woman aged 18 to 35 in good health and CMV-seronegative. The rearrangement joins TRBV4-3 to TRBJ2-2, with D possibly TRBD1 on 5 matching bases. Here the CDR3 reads CASSQDGAAGELFF. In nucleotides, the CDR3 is TGCGCCAGCAGCCAAGATGGGGCTGCCGGGGAGCTGTTTTTT.